This section outlines one T cell receptor (beta chain) sequence together with its context. The entry originates in a study of shared T cell receptors in the human thymus. Repertoires were generated with immunoSEQ multiplex PCR, while TCRdb's copy carries only in-frame clones and drops some. In the table there are hundreds of thousands of clones, around three quarters of which are singletons. The same sample was also used in a study of human thymus T cells.

The sequence came from a boy younger than two with a congenital heart defect. Sequencing input: thymocytes.

Here the CDR3 reads CASSLDGPREGLGETQYF. The CDR3 nucleotides read TGTGCCAGCAGCTTAGATGGCCCTCGGGAGGGCCTGGGAGAGACCCAGTACTTC. The V call is TRBV11-2, the J call TRBJ2-5; TRBD2 matches at 8 bases. CDR1 is SGHAT and CDR2 is FQNNGV in the germline V gene. The CDR3 totals 18 residues. V shed 0 bases, J shed 4 bases, and the junction held 13 bases outside the gene matches.